Each of the 24 T cell receptor beta chains below was sequenced from the same sample in a study of blood T cell repertoires in COVID-19. Some clones are missing from TCRdb's copy, which holds only in-frame ones; the method was immunoSEQ multiplex PCR. The data show approximately 220,000 clones, about four fifths seen once. Sequencing was performed on PBMCs or T cells enriched from blood (not recorded which). These TCRs come from a woman in her forties or fifties who had been exposed to COVID-19.

The gene calls are TRBV6-5 and TRBJ1-2; 7 bases are a match to TRBD1. Germline-derived CDR1 and CDR2 are MNHEY and SVGAGI. The V segment lost 8 bases and the J segment 4 bases; nucleotides outside the gene matches: 10. The CDR3 spans 14 residues. CDR3 residues: CASGPGQPIYGYTF. The DNA for the CDR3 is TGTGCCAGCGGCCCGGGACAGCCGATCTATGGCTACACCTTC.

V usage is TRBV9 and J usage is TRBJ1-1, with D possibly matching TRBD1 (5 bases). The CDR3 has 15 residues. Trimming took 0 bases from V and 2 from J, leaving 11 bases between them. Germline values: CDR1 SGDLS, CDR2 YYNGEE. DNA of the CDR3: TGTGCCAGCAGCGTAGAAGGCAGGGCCAACACTGAAGCTTTCTTT. It encodes CASSVEGRANTEAFF.

The V call is TRBV5-4, the J call TRBJ2-1, with 9 nucleotides matching TRBD1. In germline, CDR1 is SGHNT, CDR2 YYREEE (reference sequence). J gave up 1 base and V 5 bases, and 7 bases lay outside the gene matches. The CDR3 loop spans 16 amino acids. The CDR3 is CASSRDRVGSYNEQFF. CDR3 DNA: TGTGCCAGCAGTCGGGACAGGGTGGGATCCTACAATGAGCAGTTCTTC. Complete variable domain (other parts from reference TRBV5-4 and TRBJ2-1): ETGVTQSPTHLIKTRGQQVTLRCSSQSGHNTVSWYQQALGQGPQFIFQYYREEENGRGNFPPRFSGLQFPNYSSELNVNALELDDSALYLCASSRDRVGSYNEQFFGPGTRLTVL.

The V gene is TRBV7-9, the J gene TRBJ1-2; D is perhaps TRBD1 (5 bases). Germline V gene sequence: CDR1 SEHNR, CDR2 FQNEAQ (reference sequence). Trimming removed 1 base from V and 8 bases from J, with 8 bases in between. This CDR3 comprises 12 residues. CDR3 in amino acids: CASSLGQSGYTF. The CDR3 nucleotides are TGTGCCAGCAGCTTAGGACAGTCGGGCTACACCTTC.

The rearrangement links TRBV5-5 to TRBJ2-3; 9 bases are a match to TRBD2. The germline V gene has CDR1 SGHKS and CDR2 YYEKEE (reference sequence). J was trimmed by 1 base and V by 1 base; bases with no gene match: 4. This CDR3 spans 16 amino acids. This CDR3 reads CASSLSVAGGTDTQYF. DNA of the CDR3: TGTGCCAGCAGCTTGTCAGTAGCGGGGGGCACAGATACGCAGTATTTT.

The rearrangement links TRBV5-1 to TRBJ1-2; TRBD1 matches at 9 bases. The ends lost 3 bases at V and 0 bases at J; junction bases unmatched: 6. The germline gives CDR1 SGHRS, CDR2 YFSETQ. This CDR3 region has 16 residues. The CDR3, as DNA: TGCGCCAGCAGCTCCGGACAGGGGAACCCTAACTATGGCTACACCTTC. Translating gives CASSSGQGNPNYGYTF.

In its sample, this clone was seen many times. This sequence joins TRBV2 and TRBJ1-5; 7 bases line up with TRBD1. Germline CDR1 SNHLY, CDR2 FYNNEI. This CDR3 is built from 15 residues. Trimming took 4 bases from V and 0 from J; bases not matched to a gene: 3. The chain's CDR3 is CASSAQGISNQPQHF. CDR3 nucleotide sequence: TGTGCCAGCAGTGCACAGGGGATTAGCAATCAGCCCCAGCATTTT.

The genes are TRBV5-1 and TRBJ2-6; no clear D. The CDR3 runs to 15 residues. Trimming shortened V by 3 bases and J by 0 bases, and 7 bases separated the two germline ends. CDR1 SGHRS and CDR2 YFSETQ come from the germline V gene. In nucleotides, the CDR3 is TGCGCCAGCAGCTCACAGAGCTCTGGGGCCAACGTCCTGACTTTC. Protein product: CASSSQSSGANVLTF.

This chain uses TRBV28 with TRBJ2-5; D perhaps matches TRBD1 (6 bases). Germline loops: CDR1 MDHEN, CDR2 SYDVKM. This CDR3 region has 13 residues. Trimming stripped 5 bases from V and 5 bases from J, with 12 bases between. Here the CDR3 reads CASSGQWEETQYF. CDR3 sequence (DNA): TGTGCCAGCAGTGGACAGTGGGAGGAGACCCAGTACTTC.

This sequence joins TRBV10-3 and TRBJ1-1, with D maybe TRBD1 (6 bases). Germline values: CDR1 ENHRY, CDR2 SYGVKD. The CDR3 sequence is 15 residues long. V was pared by 3 bases and J by 4 bases, with 15 bases between. CDR3 residues: CAISEGGIGRTEAFF. DNA for the CDR3: TGTGCCATCAGTGAAGGGGGAATTGGGCGCACTGAAGCTTTCTTT.

The genes are TRBV19 and TRBJ1-1; the D is unclear. Deletions cut 2 bases from V and 0 bases from J, with 10 bases between. This CDR3 has 15 residues. The V gene's germline CDR1 is LNHDA and CDR2 SQIVND (reference sequence). The CDR3 DNA follows: TGTGCCAGTAGTATACGACCGGGAGTGAACACTGAAGCTTTCTTT. Translating gives CASSIRPGVNTEAFF.

The chain uses TRBV4-3 and TRBJ1-4; 8 nucleotides line up with TRBD1. The CDR3 is 15 amino acids. The trim removed 3 bases at V and 8 bases at J, leaving 8 bases unmatched. Germline V gene sequence: CDR1 LGHNA, CDR2 YSLEER. The CDR3 sequence: CASSQLQGVAEKLFF. Here the CDR3 DNA reads TGCGCCAGCAGCCAGTTACAGGGGGTGGCCGAAAAACTGTTTTTT.

The V call is TRBV7-7, the J call TRBJ2-7, with 7 nucleotides matching TRBD2. The CDR3 consists of 22 residues. With V trimmed by 2 bases and J by 2 bases, 27 bases remained unmatched. Per germline, CDR1 SSHAT and CDR2 FNYEAQ (reference sequence). Here the CDR3 reads CASSLNRVRVWGGIAHPYEQYF. The CDR3 nucleotides read TGTGCCAGCAGCTTAAATAGGGTCAGGGTCTGGGGGGGAATCGCACATCCCTACGAGCAGTACTTC.

The rearrangement joins TRBV9 to TRBJ1-6, with a possible D match to TRBD1 (5 bases). The germline CDR1 and CDR2 sequences are SGDLS and YYNGEE. The CDR3 is 15 amino acids. V lost 0 bases and J 9 bases, leaving 13 bases between the germline ends. CDR3 sequence (DNA): TGTGCCAGCAGCGTAGCCCAGGGTAGAGGTTCACCCCTCCACTTT. It encodes CASSVAQGRGSPLHF.

The chain links TRBV11-2 to TRBJ2-3; no clear D. Germline lookup yields CDR1 SGHAT and CDR2 FQNNGV. The V end was cut by 3 bases, the J end by 4 bases, with 11 bases between. The CDR3 runs to 14 residues. DNA for the CDR3: TGTGCCAGCAGCTTCGGAGCCTCCTCAGATACGCAGTATTTT. As protein: CASSFGASSDTQYF.

Remarks on this clone: Within the sample, other DNA sequences also encode this same CDR3. The chain uses TRBV10-2 and TRBJ2-2; TRBD1 might be the D (5 bases). Trimming removed 8 bases from V and 2 bases from J, with 12 bases in between. Germline lookup yields CDR1 WSHSY and CDR2 SAAADI. CDR3 length: 14 amino acids. CDR3 sequence reads: CASRRQGNTGELFF. The CDR3, as DNA: TGCGCCAGCCGGCGGCAGGGTAACACCGGGGAGCTGTTTTTT.

Written as DNA, the CDR3 is TGTGCCAGCAGTCCCCTCTCGACTAGCGGGGGGGGCACCGGGGAGCTGTTTTTT. Protein sequence: CASSPLSTSGGGTGELFF. The V call is TRBV6-6, the J call TRBJ2-2; TRBD2 matches at 14 bases. The CDR3 is 18 amino acids. Germline V lookup: CDR1 MNHNY, CDR2 SVGAGI (reference sequence). The J segment lost 4 bases and the V segment lost 5 bases, leaving 9 bases of the junction unmatched.

The V gene is TRBV5-6, the J gene TRBJ2-5; 11 bases match TRBD2. Germline values: CDR1 SGHDT, CDR2 YYEEEE. CDR3 size: 15 residues. J lost 0 bases, V lost 4 bases, and 2 bases had no gene match. The CDR3 is CASSGTSGYQETQYF. The CDR3 DNA follows: TGTGCCAGCAGCGGGACTAGCGGATACCAAGAGACCCAGTACTTC.

The chain carries TRBV28 and TRBJ1-5, with D unclear. The V and J ends lost 6 bases and 6 bases respectively, with 15 bases between them. Per the germline V gene, CDR1 is MDHEN and CDR2 is SYDVKM. The CDR3 consists of 14 residues. The CDR3 protein is CASSQAGNVQPQHF. CDR3 DNA sequence: TGTGCCAGCAGCCAGGCGGGGAACGTTCAGCCCCAGCATTTT.

V usage is TRBV5-6 and J usage is TRBJ1-2, with 12 bases identical to TRBD1. After removal of 0 bases from V and 2 bases from J, the junction contained 2 bases not matched to a gene. Germline CDR1 and CDR2: SGHDT and YYEEEE. This CDR3 spans 16 amino acids. CDR3 coding DNA: TGTGCCAGCAGCTTGGGGGACAGGGGGCGGAACTATGGCTACACCTTC. Its protein product is CASSLGDRGRNYGYTF.

J is TRBJ2-2 and V is TRBV7-2, with D perhaps TRBD1 (6 bases). CDR3 length equals 14 residues. Trimming shortened V by 5 bases and J by 5 bases, and 12 bases separated the two germline ends. The V gene's germline CDR1 is SGHTA and CDR2 FQGNSA. The CDR3: CASSLGTRTGELFF. The CDR3 DNA follows: TGTGCCAGCAGCCTCGGGACAAGGACCGGGGAGCTGTTTTTT.

The J gene is TRBJ2-7, the V gene TRBV7-6; TRBD1 matches 9 bases. The germline CDR1 and CDR2 sequences are SGHVS and FNYEAQ. Trimming cost V 5 bases and J 2 bases; bases outside gene matches: 4. The CDR3 extends over 14 amino acids. The CDR3: CASSAGQGPYEQYF. CDR3 in DNA: TGTGCCAGCAGCGCCGGACAGGGGCCCTACGAGCAGTACTTC.

This chain connects TRBV6-1 to TRBJ2-1, with D tentatively TRBD1 (5 bases). Per the germline V gene, CDR1 is MNHNS and CDR2 is SASEGT. The CDR3 is 15 amino acids. The V end lost 2 bases, the J end lost 2 bases, and 10 bases lay between the germline ends. The chain's CDR3 is CASSELGQTYNEQFF. The CDR3 coding sequence is TGTGCCAGCAGTGAACTGGGGCAGACCTACAATGAGCAGTTCTTC.

The chain links TRBV9 to TRBJ1-2; TRBD1 matches 9 bases. The germline V gene encodes CDR1 SGDLS and CDR2 YYNGEE. The CDR3 is made up of 15 amino acids. Unmatched junction bases numbered 6, after V lost 3 bases and J lost 3 bases. The CDR3 is CASSGARTGDYGYTF. CDR3 nucleotides: TGTGCCAGCAGCGGAGCTCGGACAGGGGACTATGGCTACACCTTC.